This is a list of T cell receptor beta chains from one sample in a study of PD-L1 blockade in urothelial cancer. The protocol was immunoSEQ multiplex PCR, while the TCRdb copy is restricted to in-frame clones and leaves out a portion. Of 45,000 to 60,000 clones in the sample, nearly 90% were seen once. The source was PBMCs, collected around atezolizumab (anti-PD-L1) treatment. The receptors come from a man in his fifties or sixties with urothelial cancer. Both conserved end residues are part of each CDR3. Each record gives: CDR3 DNA, CDR3 protein, CDR3 length, J gene, V gene, clone size, D gene. The D gene is left open where the match is weak. Size is omitted from some rows. Given values are once, few, many or a class for expanded clones.

CDR3nt: TGTGCCAGCAGCCTATCCGCCTCGGGGGGGCGGGAGCAGTACTTC
CDR3aa: CASSLSASGGREQYF
len: 15
j_gene: TRBJ2-7
v_gene: TRBV7-9
abundance: few
d_gene: TRBD2

CDR3nt: TGTGCCAGCAGCGCCGGACAGAATGAAAAACTGTTTTTT
CDR3aa: CASSAGQNEKLFF
len: 13
j_gene: TRBJ1-4
v_gene: TRBV9
abundance: -
d_gene: -

CDR3nt: TGTGCCAGCAGCTTAATGTACACAGATACGCAGTATTTT
CDR3aa: CASSLMYTDTQYF
len: 13
j_gene: TRBJ2-3
v_gene: TRBV7-2
abundance: -
d_gene: -

CDR3nt: TGTGCCAGCAGCTTAATGGGCGGGGGGGCTCACGAGCAGTACTTC
CDR3aa: CASSLMGGGAHEQYF
len: 15
j_gene: TRBJ2-7
v_gene: TRBV7-3
abundance: few
d_gene: TRBD2

CDR3nt: TGTGCCAGTAGGTTCCCTCAGATGAACACTGAAGCTTTCTTT
CDR3aa: CASRFPQMNTEAFF
len: 14
j_gene: TRBJ1-1
v_gene: TRBV19
abundance: -
d_gene: -

CDR3nt: TGCGCCAGCAGCCGACTGGGGACTAGGGATTTGAGGGGCACCGGGGAGCTGTTTTTT
CDR3aa: CASSRLGTRDLRGTGELFF
len: 19
j_gene: TRBJ2-2
v_gene: TRBV4-1
abundance: -
d_gene: TRBD2

CDR3nt: TGTGCCAGCAGCTCCAGACAGGGGGCGAGGTACAATGAGCAGTTCTTC
CDR3aa: CASSSRQGARYNEQFF
len: 16
j_gene: TRBJ2-1
v_gene: TRBV11-3
abundance: -
d_gene: TRBD1

CDR3nt: TGTGCCAGCAGCACGGCGGGGGGGGGATCCTACGAGCAGTACTTC
CDR3aa: CASSTAGGGSYEQYF
len: 15
j_gene: TRBJ2-7
v_gene: TRBV5-5
abundance: -
d_gene: TRBD2

CDR3nt: TGTGCCAGCAGGTCAGAGGGGGCGAGAACCGATCAGCCCCAGCATTTT
CDR3aa: CASRSEGARTDQPQHF
len: 16
j_gene: TRBJ1-5
v_gene: TRBV7-9
abundance: once
d_gene: TRBD1

CDR3nt: TGTGCCAGCTCACGCCAGGGGGAGGCCGCCGAGCAGTACTTC
CDR3aa: CASSRQGEAAEQYF
len: 14
j_gene: TRBJ2-7
v_gene: TRBV18
abundance: -
d_gene: -

CDR3nt: TGTGCCAGCAGCCAGGTTGACGGACAGGGGGCGTTTGGCTATGGCTACACCTTC
CDR3aa: CASSQVDGQGAFGYGYTF
len: 18
j_gene: TRBJ1-2
v_gene: TRBV4-2
abundance: few
d_gene: TRBD1

CDR3nt: TGTGCCATCAGTGAGTCGACGGGGGGGAATGAGCAGTTCTTC
CDR3aa: CAISESTGGNEQFF
len: 14
j_gene: TRBJ2-1
v_gene: TRBV10-3
abundance: -
d_gene: TRBD2

CDR3nt: TGTGCCAGCACCTCCAATGGGGCTAATAATTCACCCCTCCACTTT
CDR3aa: CASTSNGANNSPLHF
len: 15
j_gene: TRBJ1-6
v_gene: TRBV2
abundance: -
d_gene: -

CDR3nt: TGTGCCAGTAGTATAGATGGCAGGGGGAACTCTCTCTCTGGGGCCAACGTCCTGACTTTC
CDR3aa: CASSIDGRGNSLSGANVLTF
len: 20
j_gene: TRBJ2-6
v_gene: TRBV19
abundance: -
d_gene: TRBD1

CDR3nt: TGTGCCACCAGCAGAGAAGCGGGGGGCCATGGAGCCAAAAACATTCAGTACTTC
CDR3aa: CATSREAGGHGAKNIQYF
len: 18
j_gene: TRBJ2-4
v_gene: TRBV15
abundance: -
d_gene: TRBD2

CDR3nt: TGTGCCAGCCGGTGGCAGGGTGACCCTGAAGCTTTCTTT
CDR3aa: CASRWQGDPEAFF
len: 13
j_gene: TRBJ1-1
v_gene: TRBV19
abundance: -
d_gene: -

CDR3nt: TGTGCCAGCAGCTTACAGGGGACGGGTTCACCCCTCCACTTT
CDR3aa: CASSLQGTGSPLHF
len: 14
j_gene: TRBJ1-6
v_gene: TRBV7-3
abundance: -
d_gene: -

CDR3nt: TGTGCCAGCAGAACATACGCGGGACTAGGCCAAGAGACCCAGTACTTC
CDR3aa: CASRTYAGLGQETQYF
len: 16
j_gene: TRBJ2-5
v_gene: TRBV27
abundance: -
d_gene: TRBD2

CDR3nt: TGTGCCAGCAGTTACCGACTAGCGGGCTCCTACGAGCAGTACTTC
CDR3aa: CASSYRLAGSYEQYF
len: 15
j_gene: TRBJ2-7
v_gene: TRBV6-5
abundance: -
d_gene: TRBD2

CDR3nt: TGTGCCAGCAGCTTGCCGGCTGGAAACACCATATATTTT
CDR3aa: CASSLPAGNTIYF
len: 13
j_gene: TRBJ1-3
v_gene: TRBV5-4
abundance: -
d_gene: -

CDR3nt: TGTGCCAGCTCCCGAGCCCGAAATGAAAAACTGTTTTTT
CDR3aa: CASSRARNEKLFF
len: 13
j_gene: TRBJ1-4
v_gene: TRBV11-2
abundance: -
d_gene: -

CDR3nt: TGCGCCAGCAGCCGGGTGGGGGGGTACCAAGAGACCCAGTACTTC
CDR3aa: CASSRVGGYQETQYF
len: 15
j_gene: TRBJ2-5
v_gene: TRBV5-1
abundance: once
d_gene: TRBD2

CDR3nt: TGCGCCAGCAGCCACCCCTCGGCAGGGGGCGTACAGAGCTATGGCTACACCTTC
CDR3aa: CASSHPSAGGVQSYGYTF
len: 18
j_gene: TRBJ1-2
v_gene: TRBV4-1
abundance: -
d_gene: TRBD1

CDR3nt: TGTGCCAGCAGTTCTCCGGACAGTAATTCACCCCTCCACTTT
CDR3aa: CASSSPDSNSPLHF
len: 14
j_gene: TRBJ1-6
v_gene: TRBV27
abundance: -
d_gene: -

CDR3nt: TGCGCCAGCAGCTTGACAGGGGAGCACAATTCACCCCTCCACTTT
CDR3aa: CASSLTGEHNSPLHF
len: 15
j_gene: TRBJ1-6
v_gene: TRBV5-1
abundance: -
d_gene: TRBD1

CDR3nt: TGCGCCAGCAGTCTACAGGGTATCTCCTACGAGCAGTACTTC
CDR3aa: CASSLQGISYEQYF
len: 14
j_gene: TRBJ2-7
v_gene: TRBV5-1
abundance: few
d_gene: -

CDR3nt: TGTGCCAGCAGTTACCAACAGGGGCCTTCCTACGAGCAGTACTTC
CDR3aa: CASSYQQGPSYEQYF
len: 15
j_gene: TRBJ2-7
v_gene: TRBV6-5
abundance: -
d_gene: TRBD1

CDR3nt: TGCGCCAGCAGCTTTGACAGGAATAATTCACCCCTCCACTTT
CDR3aa: CASSFDRNNSPLHF
len: 14
j_gene: TRBJ1-6
v_gene: TRBV5-1
abundance: -
d_gene: -

CDR3nt: TGTGCCTGGAGCGCCGGGACAGCCAACTATGGCTACACCTTC
CDR3aa: CAWSAGTANYGYTF
len: 14
j_gene: TRBJ1-2
v_gene: TRBV30
abundance: few
d_gene: TRBD1

CDR3nt: TGTGCCAGCAGCCAAGCGGGGGGACTTAGGGATACGCAGTATTTT
CDR3aa: CASSQAGGLRDTQYF
len: 15
j_gene: TRBJ2-3
v_gene: TRBV14
abundance: -
d_gene: TRBD2

CDR3nt: TGTGCCTGGGGCCGGCCGCAGGGGCGCCACTATGGCTACACCTTC
CDR3aa: CAWGRPQGRHYGYTF
len: 15
j_gene: TRBJ1-2
v_gene: TRBV30
abundance: few
d_gene: -

CDR3nt: TGCGCCAGCAGAAATTACGACAGGGGATCTGGCGAGCAGTACTTC
CDR3aa: CASRNYDRGSGEQYF
len: 15
j_gene: TRBJ2-7
v_gene: TRBV5-1
abundance: -
d_gene: TRBD1

CDR3nt: TGTGCCAGCAGCCAGGGACAGCTCATGAACACTGAAGCTTTCTTT
CDR3aa: CASSQGQLMNTEAFF
len: 15
j_gene: TRBJ1-1
v_gene: TRBV7-2
abundance: once
d_gene: TRBD1

CDR3nt: TGTGCCAGCTCACCACAGGGGGAGAACACTGAAGCTTTCTTT
CDR3aa: CASSPQGENTEAFF
len: 14
j_gene: TRBJ1-1
v_gene: TRBV18
abundance: -
d_gene: -

CDR3nt: TGTGCCAGCAGTGACTCACCTGGGGGGGGCTATGGCTACACCTTC
CDR3aa: CASSDSPGGGYGYTF
len: 15
j_gene: TRBJ1-2
v_gene: TRBV6-4
abundance: -
d_gene: -

CDR3nt: TGTGCCAGCAGCTTCCCCTCCGGACAGGGGGGCTACACCTTC
CDR3aa: CASSFPSGQGGYTF
len: 14
j_gene: TRBJ1-2
v_gene: TRBV7-2
abundance: few
d_gene: TRBD1

CDR3nt: TGTGCCAGTAGTGACGGAGTTTATCAGCCCCAGCATTTT
CDR3aa: CASSDGVYQPQHF
len: 13
j_gene: TRBJ1-5
v_gene: TRBV19
abundance: -
d_gene: -

CDR3nt: TGTGCCAGTAAGACAGGGGGCGGTCAGCCCCAGCATTTT
CDR3aa: CASKTGGGQPQHF
len: 13
j_gene: TRBJ1-5
v_gene: TRBV19
abundance: -
d_gene: TRBD1

CDR3nt: TGTGCCAGCAGCTCTCCAGTGGGGACAGGACGCCTCGGGGAGACCCAGTACTTC
CDR3aa: CASSSPVGTGRLGETQYF
len: 18
j_gene: TRBJ2-5
v_gene: TRBV14
abundance: -
d_gene: TRBD1

CDR3nt: TGTGCCAGCAGCTTAGCGGGCGGGGGGCTAAATGAAAAACTGTTTTTT
CDR3aa: CASSLAGGGLNEKLFF
len: 16
j_gene: TRBJ1-4
v_gene: TRBV7-2
abundance: -
d_gene: -

CDR3nt: TGTGCCAGCAGTAGAGAGGGCACTGAAGCTTTCTTT
CDR3aa: CASSREGTEAFF
len: 12
j_gene: TRBJ1-1
v_gene: TRBV6-5
abundance: -
d_gene: -

CDR3nt: TGTGCCAGTACCCCGGGACTGGATAGCAATCAGCCCCAGCATTTT
CDR3aa: CASTPGLDSNQPQHF
len: 15
j_gene: TRBJ1-5
v_gene: TRBV19
abundance: -
d_gene: -

CDR3nt: TGTGCCAGCAGCCGAACCGGGACTTCGAACACTGAAGCTTTCTTT
CDR3aa: CASSRTGTSNTEAFF
len: 15
j_gene: TRBJ1-1
v_gene: TRBV7-2
abundance: -
d_gene: -

CDR3nt: TGTGCCAGCAGCCCACGCCCCGAGACTAGCGGATACGAGCAGTACTTC
CDR3aa: CASSPRPETSGYEQYF
len: 16
j_gene: TRBJ2-7
v_gene: TRBV11-2
abundance: -
d_gene: TRBD2

CDR3nt: TGTGCCAGCAGCAGCCCCCCGGGACAGGGGGCCCACGAGCAGTACTTC
CDR3aa: CASSSPPGQGAHEQYF
len: 16
j_gene: TRBJ2-7
v_gene: TRBV5-4
abundance: few
d_gene: TRBD1

CDR3nt: TGTGCCAGCAGCTTCACAGGAACCGGGGAGCTGTTTTTT
CDR3aa: CASSFTGTGELFF
len: 13
j_gene: TRBJ2-2
v_gene: TRBV7-9
abundance: -
d_gene: -

CDR3nt: TGTGCCAGCAGCGCTAGCGGGGTAAACAATGAGCAGTTCTTC
CDR3aa: CASSASGVNNEQFF
len: 14
j_gene: TRBJ2-1
v_gene: TRBV9
abundance: once
d_gene: TRBD2

CDR3nt: TGTGCCAGAGCACGTTCCGGGTCTTCGAACACCGGGGAGCTGTTTTTT
CDR3aa: CARARSGSSNTGELFF
len: 16
j_gene: TRBJ2-2
v_gene: TRBV2
abundance: -
d_gene: -